This T cell receptor beta chain was captured by sequencing in a study of T-cell reconstitution after alpha-beta-depleted transplantation in children. This sample's TCRbeta library carried unique molecular identifier barcodes. One entry per CDR3 protein, called by TCRdb with MiXCR from the PCR reads. The sample records some 50,000 distinct CDR3 sequences, 7.5% to 10% being singletons. Germline V lookup: CDR1 SGHKS, CDR2 YYEKEE (reference sequence). V lost 0 bases and J lost 2, with 9 bases in between. The CDR3 extends over 15 amino acids. This clonotype was detected many times. The TCR sequence derives from a male patient aged 2 to 9 who had a stem cell transplant for chronic granulomatous disease, so the T cells may come from the graft donor. The rearrangement uses TRBV5-5 and TRBJ2-1; possibly TRBD1 for D (6 bases). This specimen consisted of PBMCs, mostly from graft donor cells, obtained 60 days after TCRalphabeta/CD19-depleted stem cell transplant. The CDR3 DNA reads TGTGCCAGCAGCTTGGGACAGGACACCTACAATGAGCAGTTCTTC. This sequence encodes CASSLGQDTYNEQFF.